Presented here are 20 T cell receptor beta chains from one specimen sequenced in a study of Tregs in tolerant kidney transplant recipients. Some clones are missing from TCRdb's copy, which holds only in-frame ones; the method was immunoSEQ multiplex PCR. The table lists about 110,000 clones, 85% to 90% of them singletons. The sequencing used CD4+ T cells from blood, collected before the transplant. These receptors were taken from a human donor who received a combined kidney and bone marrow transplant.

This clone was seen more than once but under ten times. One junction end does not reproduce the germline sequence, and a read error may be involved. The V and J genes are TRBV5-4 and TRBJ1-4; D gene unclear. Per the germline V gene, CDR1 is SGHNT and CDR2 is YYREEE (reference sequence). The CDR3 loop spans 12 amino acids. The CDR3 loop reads CASSLDSEKLFF. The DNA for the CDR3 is TGTGCCAGCAGTTTGGATAGTGAAAAACTGTTTTTT.

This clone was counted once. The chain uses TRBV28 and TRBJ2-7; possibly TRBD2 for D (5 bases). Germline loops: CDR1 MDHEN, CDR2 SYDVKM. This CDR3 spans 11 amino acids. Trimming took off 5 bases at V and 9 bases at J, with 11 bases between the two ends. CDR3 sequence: CASSPRRGQYF. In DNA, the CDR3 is TGTGCCAGCAGTCCCCGTCGGGGGCAGTACTTC.

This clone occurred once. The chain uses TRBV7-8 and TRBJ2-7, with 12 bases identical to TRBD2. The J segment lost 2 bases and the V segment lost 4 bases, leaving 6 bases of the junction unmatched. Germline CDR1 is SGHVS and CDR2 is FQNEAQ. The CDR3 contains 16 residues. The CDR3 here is CASSSGRLAGAYEQYF. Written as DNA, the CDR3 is TGTGCCAGCAGCTCAGGGAGACTAGCGGGGGCCTACGAGCAGTACTTC.

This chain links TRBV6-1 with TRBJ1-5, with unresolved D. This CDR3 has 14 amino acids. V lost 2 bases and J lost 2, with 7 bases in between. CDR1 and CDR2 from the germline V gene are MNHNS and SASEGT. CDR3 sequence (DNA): TGTGCCAGCAGTGAAAGCCTGGGCAATCAGCCCCAGCATTTT. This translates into CASSESLGNQPQHF.

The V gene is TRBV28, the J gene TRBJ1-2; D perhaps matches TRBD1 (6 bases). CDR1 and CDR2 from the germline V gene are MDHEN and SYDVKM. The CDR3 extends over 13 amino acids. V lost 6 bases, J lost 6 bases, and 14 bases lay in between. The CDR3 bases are TGTGCCAGCAGGGCGGGGGGCGGCGATGGCTACACCTTC. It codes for CASRAGGGDGYTF.

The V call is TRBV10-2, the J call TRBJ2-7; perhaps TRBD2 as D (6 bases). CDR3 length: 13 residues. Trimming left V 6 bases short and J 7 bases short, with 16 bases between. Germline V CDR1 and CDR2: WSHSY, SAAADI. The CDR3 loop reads CASSATVEGEQYF. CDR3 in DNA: TGCGCCAGCAGCGCGACAGTGGAGGGGGAGCAGTACTTC.

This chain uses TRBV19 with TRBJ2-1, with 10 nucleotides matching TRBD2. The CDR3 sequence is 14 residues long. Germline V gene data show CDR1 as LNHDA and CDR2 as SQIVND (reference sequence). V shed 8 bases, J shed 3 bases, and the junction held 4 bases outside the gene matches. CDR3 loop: CASEKRGGYNEQFF. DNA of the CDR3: TGTGCCAGTGAGAAGCGGGGGGGCTACAATGAGCAGTTCTTC.

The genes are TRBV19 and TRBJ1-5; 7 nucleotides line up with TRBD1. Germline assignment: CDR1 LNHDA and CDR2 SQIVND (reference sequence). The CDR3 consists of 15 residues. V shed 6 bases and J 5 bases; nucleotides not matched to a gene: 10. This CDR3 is CASRVLDRIDQPQHF. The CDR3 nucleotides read TGTGCCAGTAGGGTCTTGGACAGGATAGATCAGCCCCAGCATTTT.

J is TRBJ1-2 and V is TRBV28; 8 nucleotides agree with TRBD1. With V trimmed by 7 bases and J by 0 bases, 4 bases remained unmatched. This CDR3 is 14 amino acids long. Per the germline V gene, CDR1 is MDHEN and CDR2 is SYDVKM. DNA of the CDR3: TGTGCCAGCACCGGGGACAGGACTAACTATGGCTACACCTTC. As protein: CASTGDRTNYGYTF.

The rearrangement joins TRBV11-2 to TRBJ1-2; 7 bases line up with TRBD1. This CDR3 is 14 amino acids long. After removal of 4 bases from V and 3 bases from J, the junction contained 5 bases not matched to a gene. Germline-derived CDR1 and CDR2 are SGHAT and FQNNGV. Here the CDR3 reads CASSSLTGDYGYTF. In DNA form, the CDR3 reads TGTGCCAGCAGCTCGCTAACAGGGGACTATGGCTACACCTTC.

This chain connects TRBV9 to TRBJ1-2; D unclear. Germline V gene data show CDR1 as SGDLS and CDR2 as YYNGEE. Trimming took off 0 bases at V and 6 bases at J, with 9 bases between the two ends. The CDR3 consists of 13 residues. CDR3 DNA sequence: TGTGCCAGCAGCGTAGCTGGGAGGAATGGCTACACCTTC. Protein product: CASSVAGRNGYTF.

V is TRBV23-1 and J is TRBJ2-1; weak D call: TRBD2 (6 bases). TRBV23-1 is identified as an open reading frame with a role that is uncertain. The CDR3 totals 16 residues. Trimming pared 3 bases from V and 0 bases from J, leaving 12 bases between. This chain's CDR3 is CASSHPSESSYNEQFF. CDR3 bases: TGCGCCAGCAGTCATCCTAGCGAGAGCTCCTACAATGAGCAGTTCTTC.

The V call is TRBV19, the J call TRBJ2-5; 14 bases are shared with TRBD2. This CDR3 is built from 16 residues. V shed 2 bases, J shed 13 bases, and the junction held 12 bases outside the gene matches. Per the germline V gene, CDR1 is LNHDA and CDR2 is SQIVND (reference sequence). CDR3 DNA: TGTGCCAGTAGTATAAAGGCGGGACTAGCGGGAGAAGAAAGGTACTTC. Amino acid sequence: CASSIKAGLAGEERYF. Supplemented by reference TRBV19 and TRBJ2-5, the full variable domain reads DGGITQSPKYLFRKEGQNVTLSCEQNLNHDAMYWYRQDPGQGLRLIYYSQIVNDFQKGDIAEGYSVSREKKESFPLTVTSAQKNPTAFYLCASSIKAGLAGEERYFGPGTRLLVL.

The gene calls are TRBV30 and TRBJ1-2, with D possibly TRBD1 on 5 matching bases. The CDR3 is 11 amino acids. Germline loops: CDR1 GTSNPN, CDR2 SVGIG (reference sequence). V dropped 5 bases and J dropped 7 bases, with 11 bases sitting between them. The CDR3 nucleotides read TGTGCCTGGGAGGTGGGGGGTGGCTACACCTTC. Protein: CAWEVGGGYTF.

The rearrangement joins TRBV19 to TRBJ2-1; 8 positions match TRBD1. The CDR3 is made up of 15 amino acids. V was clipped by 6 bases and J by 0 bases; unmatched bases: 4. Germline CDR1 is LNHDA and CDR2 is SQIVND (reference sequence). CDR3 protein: CASRRTGNSYNEQFF. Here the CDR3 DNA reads TGTGCCAGTAGGAGGACAGGGAACTCCTACAATGAGCAGTTCTTC.

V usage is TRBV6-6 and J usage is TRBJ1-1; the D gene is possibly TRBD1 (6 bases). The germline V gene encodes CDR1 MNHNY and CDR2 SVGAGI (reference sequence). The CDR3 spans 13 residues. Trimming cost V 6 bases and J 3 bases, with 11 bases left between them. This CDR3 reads CASSREGDTEAFF. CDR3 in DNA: TGTGCCAGCAGCCGAGAGGGGGACACTGAAGCTTTCTTT.

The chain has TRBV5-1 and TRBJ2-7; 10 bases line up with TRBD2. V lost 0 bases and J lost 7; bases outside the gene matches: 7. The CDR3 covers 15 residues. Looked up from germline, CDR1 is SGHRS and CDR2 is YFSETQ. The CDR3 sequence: CASSLAASGSREQYF. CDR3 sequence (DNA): TGCGCCAGCAGCTTGGCCGCTAGCGGGAGTCGGGAGCAGTACTTC.

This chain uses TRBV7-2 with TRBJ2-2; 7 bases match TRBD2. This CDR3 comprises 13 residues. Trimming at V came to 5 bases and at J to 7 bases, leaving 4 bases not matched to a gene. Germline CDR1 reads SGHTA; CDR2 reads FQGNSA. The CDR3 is CASSISSGGELFF. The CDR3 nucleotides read TGTGCCAGCAGCATTTCTAGCGGCGGGGAGCTGTTTTTT.

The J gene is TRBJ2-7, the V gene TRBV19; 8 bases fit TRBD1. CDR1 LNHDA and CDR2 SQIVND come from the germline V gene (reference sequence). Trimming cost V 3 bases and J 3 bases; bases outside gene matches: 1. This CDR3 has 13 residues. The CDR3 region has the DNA TGTGCCAGTAGTATCGGACAGGGCTACGAGCAGTACTTC. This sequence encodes CASSIGQGYEQYF.

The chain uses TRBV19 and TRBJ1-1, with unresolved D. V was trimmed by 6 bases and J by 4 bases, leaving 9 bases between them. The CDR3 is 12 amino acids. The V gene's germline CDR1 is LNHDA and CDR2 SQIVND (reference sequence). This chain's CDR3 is CASRWSVTEAFF. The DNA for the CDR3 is TGTGCCAGTAGGTGGTCGGTCACTGAAGCTTTCTTT.